Listed here is a single T cell receptor (beta chain). This clonotype was observed many times. Its antigen is not yet known. Base qualities are missing; no much larger clone stands one base away. These data originate in a study of early T cells in non-severe SARS-CoV-2 infection (dated by TCRdb to 2020 to 2022). About the investigation overall: Because TCR sequencing relied on bulk RNA taken from unsorted whole blood, pairing of alpha and beta chains was not possible.

CDR1 and CDR2, looked up from the germline V gene, are MNHNS and SASEGT. Trimming accounts for 1 base at V and 7 bases at J, while the number of junction bases matched to no gene is 9. Including the terminal cysteine and phenylalanine, the CDR3 comprises 16 residues. The kept DNA is CDR3 alone, 48 bases in frame from the first base. Results the study describes overall, beyond this receptor: VDJdb matching was skewed toward anti-spike CD8 responses, so virus-specific expansions were likely underestimated and private and CD4 specificities were missed.

Set within a cohort of healthcare workers in London, UK, this nested case-control study involved weekly PCR testing of nasopharyngeal swabs along with blood sampling. Healthcare workers were recruited between 23 and 31 March 2020, during the week of the UK lockdown, and were followed weekly for up to about 16 weeks. Library creation used 5' RACE. TCRdb records NextSeq 500 as the sequencer. To correct for sequencing error and PCR bias, the TCR library protocol tagged individual cDNA molecules with unique molecular identifiers. TCR alpha and beta chains were both sequenced, and the abundances of alpha and beta sequences in each sample were closely correlated with each other. The paper's processing steps were these. Decombinator V4 was used to annotate TCR sequences for V gene, J gene and CDR3. TCRs were defined as expanded if a significant change between any two time points was detected under a Poisson model with p below 0.0001. TCR abundances were normalised to the total number of TCRs sequenced in each sample and reported as counts per million. MAIT TCRs were defined by TRAV1-2 paired with TRAJ12, TRAJ20 or TRAJ33, and iNKT TCRs by TRAV10 paired with TRAJ18. VDJdb, accessed on 1 November 2021, was searched for TCRs annotated for CMV, EBV and SARS-CoV-2, and TCRs annotated for more than one antigen were excluded. Using fastp at Q25 and MiXCR, TCRdb reprocessed the public reads and kept productive beta chains. Each CDR3 protein gets just one entry, which takes the most common genes and DNA from the rows behind it. The V and J calls reflect TCRdb's pipeline rather than the authors' work. The sample contains around 57,000 distinct CDR3 sequences, about 6.2% of them found a single time. Around 3.9% of the sample comes from the top ten.

Sequencing was performed on whole blood. Rearrangement joined TRBV6-1 to TRBJ2-7; 11 of the junction bases match TRBD1. This clonotype was obtained from an adult who was a healthcare worker with PCR-confirmed SARS-CoV-2 infection or an uninfected control (not recorded which). The sequence in DNA is TGTGCCAGCAGTGAAGGATTACCGGGACAGGGGGGGGAGCAGTACTTC. The encoded protein is CASSEGLPGQGGEQYF.